These 19 T cell receptor beta chains share one sample of origin, sequenced in a study of blood T cell repertoires in COVID-19. Sequenced by immunoSEQ multiplex PCR; TCRdb stores in-frame clones only, minus some. Of roughly 110,000 clones listed, more than 85% were seen once; the top ten hold about 18%. Specimen: peripheral blood. Receptors originate from a human donor with acute or convalescent COVID-19. The donor label of this sample is uncertain.

This rearrangement joins TRBV28 to TRBJ1-3, with D perhaps matching TRBD1 (6 bases). Germline V gives CDR1 MDHEN, CDR2 SYDVKM. The V and J ends lost 3 bases and 1 base respectively, with 13 bases between them. This CDR3 is 16 amino acids long. CDR3 nucleotide sequence: TGTGCCAGCAGTTTGGCAGGGGATTTATCTGGAAACACCATATATTTT. This codes for CASSLAGDLSGNTIYF.

The chain recombines TRBV18 with TRBJ1-2; D not resolved. This CDR3 is built from 14 residues. Looked up from germline, CDR1 is KGHSH and CDR2 is LQKENI. The germline V and J ends were trimmed by 2 bases and 4 bases, with 11 bases remaining between them. The CDR3 nucleotides read TGTGCCAGCTCACCAGAGAGCAACCTCTATGGCTACACCTTC. This translates into CASSPESNLYGYTF.

The chain carries TRBV6-5 and TRBJ2-7; TRBD1 matches 8 bases. The CDR3 runs 15 residues. CDR1 and CDR2 (germline): MNHEY, SVGAGI. Unmatched junction bases numbered 3, after V lost 0 bases and J lost 2 bases. This chain's CDR3 is CASSYSTGDTYEQYF. The CDR3 nucleotides are TGTGCCAGCAGTTACTCGACAGGGGATACCTACGAGCAGTACTTC.

The J gene is TRBJ2-2, the V gene TRBV29-1; D call uncertain. Between the trimmed V and J ends, which lost 4 bases and 8 bases, there was a span of 11 bases. The CDR3 totals 12 residues. Looked up from germline, CDR1 is SQVTM and CDR2 is ANQGSEA. CDR3: CSVVLVGGELFF. Written as DNA, the CDR3 is TGCAGCGTTGTTCTAGTTGGGGGGGAGCTGTTTTTT.

The chain couples TRBV12-3 or TRBV12-4 to TRBJ1-1, with TRBD1 as a possible D gene (6 bases). V was trimmed by 7 bases and J by 4 bases, leaving 10 bases between them. The CDR3 consists of 12 residues. CDR3 in amino acids: CASTGTPTEAFF. CDR3 DNA sequence: TGTGCCAGCACTGGGACACCCACTGAAGCTTTCTTT.

V gene TRBV6-2 or TRBV6-3 combines with J gene TRBJ2-1; 13 bases line up with TRBD2. V trimming: 5 bases; J trimming: 5 bases; junction bases outside the gene matches: 3. CDR3 length equals 15 residues. Germline lookup yields CDR1 MNHEY and CDR2 SVGEGT. CDR3 coding DNA: TGTGCCAGCAGTGATGGGACTAGCGGGAACAATGAGCAGTTCTTC. It translates to CASSDGTSGNNEQFF.

This chain uses TRBV11-1 with TRBJ2-3, with no clear D. CDR1 SGHAT and CDR2 FQDESV come from the germline V gene (reference sequence). CDR3 length: 13 amino acids. Trimming left V 5 bases short and J 4 bases short, with 10 bases between. Here the CDR3 reads CASSTAVADTQYF. Written as DNA, the CDR3 is TGTGCCAGCAGCACCGCAGTGGCAGATACGCAGTATTTT. Combining the CDR3 with reference TRBV11-1 and TRBJ2-3 gives the whole variable domain EAEVAQSPRYKITEKSQAVAFWCDPISGHATLYWYRQILGQGPELLVQFQDESVVDDSQLPKDRFSAERLKGVDSTLKIQPAELGDSAMYLCASSTAVADTQYFGPGTRLTVL.

V gene TRBV2 combines with J gene TRBJ1-1; D is uncertain. Trimming stripped 2 bases from V and 1 base from J, with 5 bases between. CDR3 size: 13 residues. Germline-derived CDR1 and CDR2 are SNHLY and FYNNEI. CDR3 residues: CASSEWQNTEAFF. CDR3 in DNA: TGTGCCAGCAGTGAATGGCAGAACACTGAAGCTTTCTTT.

The V and J genes are TRBV12-3 or TRBV12-4 and TRBJ1-5; 9 nucleotides agree with TRBD1. The CDR3 runs 13 residues. Trimming at V came to 7 bases and at J to 6 bases, leaving 4 bases not matched to a gene. CDR3 loop: CASTTDRGQPQHF. The CDR3 DNA sequence: TGTGCCAGCACCACGGACAGGGGTCAGCCCCAGCATTTT.

The genes are TRBV18 and TRBJ1-1, with D possibly being TRBD1 (6 bases). Germline CDR1 is KGHSH and CDR2 is LQKENI. V lost 4 bases and J 3 bases, leaving 9 bases between the germline ends. The CDR3 runs 13 residues. The CDR3 DNA sequence: TGTGCCAGCTCACAGGCAGGGGACACTGAAGCTTTCTTT. Encoded protein: CASSQAGDTEAFF.

This chain joins TRBV6-2 or TRBV6-3 and TRBJ1-1, with a possible D match to TRBD1 (6 bases). CDR3 length equals 14 residues. V shed 6 bases and J shed 5 bases, with 16 bases lying between them. In germline, CDR1 is MNHEY, CDR2 SVGEGT. This CDR3 reads CASSEQGSMTEAFF. For the CDR3, the DNA is TGTGCCAGCAGCGAACAGGGAAGTATGACTGAAGCTTTCTTT.

The chain has TRBV5-1 and TRBJ2-1; 13 positions agree with TRBD2. V was clipped by 4 bases and J by 6 bases; unmatched bases: 4. CDR3 size: 15 residues. Germline values: CDR1 SGHRS, CDR2 YFSETQ. CDR3 nucleotide sequence: TGCGCCAGCAGCCATACTAGCGGGAGGGTCAATGAGCAGTTCTTC. It is translated as CASSHTSGRVNEQFF.

CDR3 in amino acids: CASGGLGETQYF. The CDR3 region has the DNA TGTGCCAGCGGGGGACTAGGAGAGACCCAGTACTTC. The V and J genes are TRBV28 and TRBJ2-5, with 8 bases fitting TRBD2. J gave up 4 bases and V 8 bases, and 3 bases lay outside the gene matches. From germline, CDR1 is MDHEN and CDR2 SYDVKM. The CDR3 is 12 amino acids.

The chain employs TRBV27 and TRBJ2-1, with D unclear. The V end was cut by 3 bases, the J end by 7 bases, with 16 bases between. Germline values: CDR1 MNHEY, CDR2 SMNVEV (reference sequence). This CDR3 has 15 amino acids. The CDR3 here is CASSLWLENGNEQFF. The CDR3 DNA is TGTGCCAGCAGTTTGTGGCTGGAGAATGGTAATGAGCAGTTCTTC.

This rearrangement joins TRBV7-9 to TRBJ2-1, with 7 bases aligning to TRBD1. V shed 3 bases and J 0 bases; nucleotides not matched to a gene: 14. Germline V lookup: CDR1 SEHNR, CDR2 FQNEAQ (reference sequence). The CDR3 runs 19 residues. CDR3 sequence reads: CASSFPGTVNTSSYNEQFF. The CDR3 coding sequence is TGTGCCAGCAGCTTTCCCGGGACAGTCAATACCAGCTCCTACAATGAGCAGTTCTTC.

The chain couples TRBV4-1 to TRBJ1-2; 7 nucleotides align to TRBD1. The V gene's germline CDR1 is MGHRA and CDR2 YSYEKL. Unmatched junction bases numbered 12, after V lost 4 bases and J lost 7 bases. The CDR3 contains 15 residues. In DNA form, the CDR3 reads TGCGCCAGCAGCCCCGGGACAGCCCGGTACGGTGGCTACACCTTC. It yields the protein CASSPGTARYGGYTF.

The rearrangement uses TRBV7-8 and TRBJ2-5; D gene uncertain. Germline V gene data show CDR1 as SGHVS and CDR2 as FQNEAQ. This CDR3 has 12 residues. V lost 3 bases to trimming and J lost 2 bases, with 4 bases between them. CDR3 residues: CASSFPQETQYF. CDR3 in DNA: TGTGCCAGCAGCTTCCCACAAGAGACCCAGTACTTC.

The chain employs TRBV7-2 and TRBJ2-7; no definite D call. Trimming stripped 5 bases from V and 0 bases from J, with 8 bases between. From germline, CDR1 is SGHTA and CDR2 FQGNSA. This CDR3 spans 13 amino acids. This CDR3 reads CASSLSGSYEQYF. The CDR3, as DNA: TGTGCCAGCAGCCTATCAGGCTCCTACGAGCAGTACTTC.

The chain couples TRBV29-1 to TRBJ1-1, with 9 bases lining up with TRBD1. Germline V gene lookup returns CDR1 SQVTM and CDR2 ANQGSEA. The CDR3 runs 16 residues. V lost 5 bases and J lost 1; bases outside the gene matches: 11. CDR3 nucleotide sequence: TGCAGCGTTCAAAGCACAGGGGGCGTTACGAACACTGAAGCTTTCTTT. This codes for CSVQSTGGVTNTEAFF. The complete variable domain, with remaining parts taken from reference TRBV29-1 and TRBJ1-1, reads SAVISQKPSRDICQRGTSLTIQCQVDSQVTMMFWYRQQPGQSLTLIATANQGSEATYESGFVIDKFPISRPNLTFSTLTVSNMSPEDSSIYLCSVQSTGGVTNTEAFFGQGTRLTVV.